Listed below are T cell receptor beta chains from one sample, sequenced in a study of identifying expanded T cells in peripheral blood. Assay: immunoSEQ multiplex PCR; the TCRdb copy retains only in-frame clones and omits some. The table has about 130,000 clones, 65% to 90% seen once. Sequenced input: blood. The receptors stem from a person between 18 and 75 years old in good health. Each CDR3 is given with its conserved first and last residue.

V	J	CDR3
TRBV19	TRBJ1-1	CASSTLQGPEAFF
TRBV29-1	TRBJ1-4	CGGQGAFGEKLFF
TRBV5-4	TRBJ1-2	CASSFSNLGDGYTF
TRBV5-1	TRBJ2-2	CASSMGQTSGGELFF
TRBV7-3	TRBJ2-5	CASSLEGIQETQYF
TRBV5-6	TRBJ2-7	CASSLRRRPQYF
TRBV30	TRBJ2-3	CAWSRHFDGWVDTQYF
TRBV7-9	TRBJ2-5	CASAATRQETQYF
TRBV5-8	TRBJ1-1	CASSLKGGTSEAFF
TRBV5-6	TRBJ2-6	CASSLRGSGANVLTF
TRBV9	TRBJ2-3	CASSEVGRGAQYF
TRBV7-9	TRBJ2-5	CASSLRTPDKGTQYF
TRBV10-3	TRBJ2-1	CATGQGADNEQFF
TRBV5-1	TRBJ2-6	CASSATGSGANVLTF
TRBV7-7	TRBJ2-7	CASSMGPSSYEQYF
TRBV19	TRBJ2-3	CASSIVGTADTQYF
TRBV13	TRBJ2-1	CASSLGVSEQFF